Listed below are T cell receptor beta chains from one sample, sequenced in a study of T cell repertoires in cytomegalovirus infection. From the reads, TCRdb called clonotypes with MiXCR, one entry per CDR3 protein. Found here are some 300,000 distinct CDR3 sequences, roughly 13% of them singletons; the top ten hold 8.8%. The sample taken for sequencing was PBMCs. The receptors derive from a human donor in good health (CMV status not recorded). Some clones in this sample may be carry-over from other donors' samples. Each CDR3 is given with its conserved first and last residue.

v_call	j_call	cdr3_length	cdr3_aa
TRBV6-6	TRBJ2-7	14	CASSRWTATYEQYF
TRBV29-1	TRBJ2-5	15	CSVKRASGIGETQYF
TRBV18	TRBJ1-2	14	CASSPSPENYGYTF
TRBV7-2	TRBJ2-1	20	CASSYPSFATGAMLNNEQFF
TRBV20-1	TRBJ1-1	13	CSALGDVGTEAFF
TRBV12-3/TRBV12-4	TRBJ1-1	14	CASSFGGQSTEAFF
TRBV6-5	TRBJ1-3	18	CASSYSPDLGSPGNTIYF
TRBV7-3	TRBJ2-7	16	CASSAGGEPSSYEQYF
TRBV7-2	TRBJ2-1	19	CASSLAPGSGRASFGEQFF
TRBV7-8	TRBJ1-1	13	CASSLEAARGAFF
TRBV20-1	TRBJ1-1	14	CSAGGLGGVTEAFF
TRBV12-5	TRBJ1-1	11	CASGPGRGAFF
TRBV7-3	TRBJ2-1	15	CASSTSESSYNEQFF
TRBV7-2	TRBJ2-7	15	CASSVTGTGGYEQYF
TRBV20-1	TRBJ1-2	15	CSASGGLPFNYGYTF
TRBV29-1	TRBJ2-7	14	CSVARGTGVGEQYF
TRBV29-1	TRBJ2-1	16	CSVEDRSGSSYNEQFF
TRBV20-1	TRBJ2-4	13	CSASAGLRNIQYF
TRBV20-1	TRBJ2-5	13	CSASGGDQETQYF
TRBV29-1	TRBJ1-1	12	CSVGMLHTEAFF
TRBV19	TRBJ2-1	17	CASSSPGQVSSYNEQFF
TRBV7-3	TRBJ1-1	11	CASSLDREAFF
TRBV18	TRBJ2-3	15	CASSSSAGGRDTQYF
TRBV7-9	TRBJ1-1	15	CASSWGGQGNTEAFF
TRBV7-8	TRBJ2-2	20	CASSPNIWTSGIHDTGELFF
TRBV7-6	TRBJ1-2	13	CASSPGAGYGYTF
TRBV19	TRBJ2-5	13	CASSIGKKETQYF
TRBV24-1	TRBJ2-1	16	CATSDYGTGGKNEQFF
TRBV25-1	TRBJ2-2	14	CASSESHRAGELFF
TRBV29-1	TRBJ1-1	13	CSVDGQTYTEAFF